The clone carrying this TCR beta chain turned up a few times. This CDR3 is built from 15 residues. V was cut by 2 bases and J by 5 bases, with 15 bases left in between. Germline V gives CDR1 SGHAT, CDR2 FQNNGV. The entry originates in a study of patients and donors after allogeneic stem cell transplantation. MiXCR, run by TCRdb on the RT-PCR reads, gives a single entry per CDR3 protein. The table has hundreds of thousands of distinct CDR3 sequences, 16% seen once. This sequence joins TRBV11-2 and TRBJ2-5; D not resolved. The clonotype was recovered from a human donor who was either an allogeneic HSCT recipient or a stem cell or donor lymphocyte infusion donor (not recorded which). It is not recorded whose cells these are; they may come from a transplant donor. Sequenced input: blood, either unsorted or a sorted T cell fraction (not recorded which). DNA for the CDR3: TGTGCCAGCAGCTTAAACGTTGGTAGGCGGGAGACCCAGTACTTC. It codes for CASSLNVGRRETQYF.